This TCR beta chain came from a study of shared clonotypes between healthy human individuals. Overall study findings and caveats: What limited the represented genetic and exposure-history diversity was the small number of donors. Between a few donors, naive CD4 clonotypes were shared at a level of approximately 5%.

Repertoires were generated with immunoSEQ multiplex PCR, while TCRdb's copy carries only in-frame clones and drops some. The sample has about 680,000 clones; less than 85% are singletons. Each donor was a Caucasian adult residing in Nashville, Tennessee. In regard to this clone: Its antigen is still unknown. In the same sample, other DNA sequences code for this CDR3.

V was cut by 1 base and J by 4 bases, with 5 bases left in between. Germline V gene lookup returns CDR1 SGHRS and CDR2 YFSETQ. This CDR3 is 12 amino acids long. The chain couples TRBV5-1 to TRBJ2-5; D gene ambiguous. Source material: memory CD4+ T cells sorted from blood. Subset in this sample: CD45RA-negative fraction. The source of this sequence is a woman aged 25 to 39 in good health. The CDR3 DNA follows: TGCGCCAGCAGCTTGAATGGAGAGACCCAGTACTTC. Its protein product is CASSLNGETQYF.